Listed below are T cell receptor beta chains from one sample, sequenced in a study of T cell repertoires in cytomegalovirus infection. In TCRdb, the reads were re-called with MiXCR into one record per CDR3 protein. The table records around 440,000 distinct CDR3 sequences, approximately 11% of them present only once. Sequenced material: PBMCs. These receptors came from a human donor in good health (CMV status not recorded). Some clones in this sample may be carry-over from other donors' samples. The CDR3 runs from the conserved cysteine through the conserved F or W. Each record gives: D gene, clone size, J gene, V gene, CDR3 DNA, CDR3 protein. A D gene is named only where the DNA matches it firmly. Rows give clone size only sometimes, using once, few, many, or a class for an expanded clone.

>NA|many|TRBJ2-2|TRBV23-1
TGCGCCAGCAGTCAATACAGGGATGGCGGGGAGCTGTTTTTT
CASSQYRDGGELFF
>NA|NA|TRBJ2-3|TRBV20-1
TGCAGTGCTAGAGATTTAAGCTATAGGGGCAGGACGCAGTATTTT
CSARDLSYRGRTQYF
>TRBD2|many|TRBJ2-1|TRBV7-9
TGTGCCAGCAGCTCCGACTTCGGGAGGCCGTTCTCCTACAATGAGCAGTTCTTC
CASSSDFGRPFSYNEQFF
>TRBD2|NA|TRBJ2-7|TRBV5-1
TGCGCCAGCAGCTTGGGGGCTAGCGGGAGAGCCGAGCAGTACTTC
CASSLGASGRAEQYF
>TRBD1|many|TRBJ2-7|TRBV7-3
TGTGCCAGCAGTCCAGGCCCCGCAGGGGGTTACGAGCAGTACTTC
CASSPGPAGGYEQYF
>TRBD2|few|TRBJ2-5|TRBV19
TGTGCCAGTACGCCCCCGAGCGGGGGGCCCCAAGAGACCCAGTACTTC
CASTPPSGGPQETQYF
>TRBD2|many|TRBJ2-7|TRBV5-1
TGCGCCAGCAGCTTGGGATCTAGCGGGACTGACGAGCAGTACTTC
CASSLGSSGTDEQYF
>NA|many|TRBJ1-4|TRBV7-9
TGTGCCAGCAGCTTAGCCGTAACAGCTGCAACTAATGAAAAACTGTTTTTT
CASSLAVTAATNEKLFF
>NA|many|TRBJ1-2|TRBV7-9
TGTGCCAGCTCCCCGGGCGGAGGTGGCTACACCTTC
CASSPGGGGYTF
>NA|NA|TRBJ2-2|TRBV4-1
TGCGCCAGCAGCCAAGACCCGACGGGAACCGGGGAGCTGTTTTTT
CASSQDPTGTGELFF
>TRBD1|many|TRBJ1-3|TRBV6-1
TGTGCCAGCAGTGAGGGGACAGCAGGAAGAAACACCATATATTTT
CASSEGTAGRNTIYF
>NA|few|TRBJ1-4|TRBV20-1
TGCAGTGCGCGCCCCAGCCCAACTAATGAAAAACTGTTTTTT
CSARPSPTNEKLFF
>NA|many|TRBJ1-1|TRBV12-3/TRBV12-4
TGTGCCAGCAGTTTACTGCCAGGGGACACTGAAGCTTTCTTT
CASSLLPGDTEAFF
>TRBD1|many|TRBJ1-6|TRBV28
TGTGCCAGCAGTCGACAGGGTTTCAATTCACCCCTCCACTTT
CASSRQGFNSPLHF
>TRBD1|many|TRBJ1-5|TRBV7-2
TGTGCCAGCAGCCTCCGGGGGACAGAACATTATAGCAATCAGCCCCAGCATTTT
CASSLRGTEHYSNQPQHF
>TRBD1|NA|TRBJ1-1|TRBV7-9
TGTGCCAACAGCCTAGGGGGCTCAAGCACTGAAGCTTTCTTT
CANSLGGSSTEAFF
>NA|NA|TRBJ1-5|TRBV12-3/TRBV12-4
TGTGCCAGCAGTCGTACCAATCAGCCCCAGCATTTT
CASSRTNQPQHF
>NA|few|TRBJ2-1|TRBV4-2
TGTGCCAGCAGCCAAGCTTCGGGAGCTGCCACGGGCAATGAGCAGTTCTTC
CASSQASGAATGNEQFF
>NA|many|TRBJ2-6|TRBV5-5
TGTGCCAGCAGCTGGGGGGCGGGGTCAGGGGCCAACGTCCTGACTTTC
CASSWGAGSGANVLTF
>NA|few|TRBJ2-2|TRBV25-1
TGTGCCAGCAGTGAATGGCCAGGGGAGGCGAACACCGGGGAGCTGTTTTTT
CASSEWPGEANTGELFF
>TRBD1|many|TRBJ1-6|TRBV10-3
TGTGCCATCAGGGGTTGGACAGGGGAAAGAAATTCACCCCTCCACTTT
CAIRGWTGERNSPLHF
>NA|NA|TRBJ1-5|TRBV20-1
TGCAGTGCTAGGGGGGACAGCAATCAGCCCCAGCATTTT
CSARGDSNQPQHF
>TRBD1|many|TRBJ1-4|TRBV7-9
TGTGCCAGCAGCTTATTCGGGACAGCAAATGAAAAACTGTTTTTT
CASSLFGTANEKLFF
>NA|few|TRBJ2-3|TRBV18
TGTGCCAGCTCCCCTAACTTGGATACGCAGTATTTT
CASSPNLDTQYF
>NA|NA|TRBJ2-2|TRBV5-4
TGTGCCAGCAGCACTCGAAGGGGAGGTCCACCCGGGGAGCTGTTTTTT
CASSTRRGGPPGELFF
>NA|many|TRBJ2-1|TRBV7-9
TGTGCCAGCAGCCCCCCGGCCCACGATGAGCAGTTCTTC
CASSPPAHDEQFF
>TRBD2|many|TRBJ2-3|TRBV19
TGTGCCAGTAGTTTTACCCGGACTAGCGGGACAGATACGCAGTATTTT
CASSFTRTSGTDTQYF
>NA|many|TRBJ1-2|TRBV19
TGTGCCAGTAGTATAGCTTTCGAGGATGGCTACACCTTC
CASSIAFEDGYTF
>NA|NA|TRBJ1-1|TRBV7-4
TGTGCCAGCAGCCCACCGGACGGGCGGGGGACTGAAGCTTTCTTT
CASSPPDGRGTEAFF
>NA|NA|TRBJ1-2|TRBV19
TGTGCCAGTAGAGTATGGATGGGAACAGGGACTGGCTACACCTTC
CASRVWMGTGTGYTF
>NA|NA|TRBJ2-2|TRBV4-2
TGTGCCAGCAGCCAAGGGCCGGGCGGGAATAGCCCCACCGGGGAGCTGTTTTTT
CASSQGPGGNSPTGELFF
>TRBD1|NA|TRBJ1-4|TRBV3-1
TGTGCCAGCAGCCAAGCGGTAACCGGGACAGTCACCGAAAAACTGTTTTTT
CASSQAVTGTVTEKLFF
>TRBD1|many|TRBJ2-5|TRBV9
TGTGCCAGCAGCGTAGGACAGGGGATCCAAGAGACCCAGTACTTC
CASSVGQGIQETQYF
>TRBD2|many|TRBJ2-7|TRBV7-9
TGTGCCAGCAGCTTAGAAACTAGCGGGAGGGCCAGACCGGCCGAGCAGTACTTC
CASSLETSGRARPAEQYF
>NA|few|TRBJ1-2|TRBV20-1
TGCAGTGCTACACGGGCCCGGGCCGGCTACACCTTC
CSATRARAGYTF
>NA|NA|TRBJ2-7|TRBV12-3/TRBV12-4
TGTGCCAGCAGTTTATTTGGACAGTCCCGTTACGAGCAGTACTTC
CASSLFGQSRYEQYF
>TRBD1|few|TRBJ2-1|TRBV6-5
TGTGCCAGCAGTTCAACAGGGGGCTTGATTGAGCAGTTCTTC
CASSSTGGLIEQFF
>NA|many|TRBJ1-3|TRBV10-3
TGTGCCATCGCCGGGGCTATCGCCAATGGAAACACCATATATTTT
CAIAGAIANGNTIYF
>NA|NA|TRBJ1-5|TRBV13
TGTGCCAGCAGCTTAGGCCTCCGGGGGGAAAGGGATCAGCCCCAGCATTTT
CASSLGLRGERDQPQHF
>NA|NA|TRBJ1-6|TRBV10-3
TGTGCCATCAGTGAGTCCCCAGGGTCGGATAATTCACCCCTCCACTTT
CAISESPGSDNSPLHF
>NA|many|TRBJ2-1|TRBV7-9
TGTGCCAGCAGCCACGGGGGTCCTAACAATGAGCAGTTCTTC
CASSHGGPNNEQFF
>TRBD2|NA|TRBJ2-1|TRBV5-1
TGCGCCAGCAGCTTGGTGACTAGCGGGGCGGGTGAGCAGTTCTTC
CASSLVTSGAGEQFF
>TRBD2|many|TRBJ2-5|TRBV4-1
TGCGCCAGCAGCCAAACGGGGGGAGTGTGGGAGACCCAGTACTTC
CASSQTGGVWETQYF
>TRBD1|NA|TRBJ1-5|TRBV6-5
TGTGCCAGCAGTCCATATAGGGGGCCCGGGCTCAGAGGGGATCAGCCCCAGCATTTT
CASSPYRGPGLRGDQPQHF
>TRBD2|many|TRBJ2-7|TRBV20-1
TGCAGTGCTAGAGAGGCCCAGGCGGGAGCTGAGTACGAGCAGTACTTC
CSAREAQAGAEYEQYF
>NA|many|TRBJ2-7|TRBV12-3/TRBV12-4
TGTGCCAGCAGTTTAGGGAGGGGTGGAGTAGGGGAGCAGTACTTC
CASSLGRGGVGEQYF
>TRBD1|NA|TRBJ2-7|TRBV29-1
TGCAGCGTTCCGGGACAGGGGATTTTTGAGCAGTACTTC
CSVPGQGIFEQYF
>NA|many|TRBJ1-4|TRBV12-3/TRBV12-4
TGTGCCAGCAGCCAGAGGGGCCGAGATGAAAAACTGTTTTTT
CASSQRGRDEKLFF